This T cell receptor (beta chain) comes out of a study of cytomegalovirus exposure and HLA in healthy donors. Germline V gene data show CDR1 as SGHRS and CDR2 as YFSETQ. This CDR3 has 13 residues. Trimming removed 6 bases from V and 6 bases from J, with 16 bases in between. With 60 Vbeta and 13 Jbeta primers, the PCR was carried out. Data came from immunoSEQ multiplex PCR; TCRdb stores just in-frame clones and leaves some out. The sample holds about 190,000 clones, about 69% seen once. The V call is TRBV5-1, the J call TRBJ2-7; a weak D match, TRBD2 (6 bases). Sequencing was carried out using PBMCs. The sequence was obtained from a man aged 25-45 years in good health and CMV-seropositive. The CDR3 sequence: CASNGTSATEQYF. CDR3 bases: TGCGCCAGCAACGGGACTTCAGCTACCGAGCAGTACTTC. Supplemented by reference TRBV5-1 and TRBJ2-7, the full variable domain reads KAGVTQTPRYLIKTRGQQVTLSCSPISGHRSVSWYQQTPGQGLQFLFEYFSETQRNKGNFPGRFSGRQFSNSRSEMNVSTLELGDSALYLCASNGTSATEQYFGPGTRLTVT.